Included here is one T cell receptor beta chain sequence, with context. Its antigen is currently unknown. Generated by immunoSEQ multiplex PCR, the TCRdb table keeps only in-frame clones and is missing some. The sample carries approximately 12,000 clones, more than 70% recorded once. This record belongs to a study of T cells in localized non-small cell lung cancer. Study-wide findings and caveats: Median detection of top 100 tumor clones in adjacent lung was under 75 clones.

The length of the CDR3 is 15 residues. V shed 1 base and J shed 0 bases, with 10 bases lying between them. Germline V lookup: CDR1 MNHNS, CDR2 SASEGT. This clonotype was obtained from an older male donor with stage I lung adenocarcinoma. This chain connects TRBV6-1 to TRBJ2-7, with D possibly TRBD1 on 5 matching bases. Sequencing used peripheral blood, obtained before any cancer treatment. CDR3 sequence (DNA): TGTGCCAGCAGTGAAGACAGTACAGGCTCCTACGAGCAGTACTTC. It translates to CASSEDSTGSYEQYF.